Shown below are 19 T cell receptor beta chains from a single sample sequenced in a study of identical twins (dated by TCRdb to the mid-2010s). Libraries were built with 5' RACE. The instrument given in TCRdb is Illumina HiSeq 2000. Clones were called with MiXCR by TCRdb after fastp trimmed the public reads at Q25, and only in-frame beta chains were retained. Records with the same CDR3 protein are collapsed into one entry carrying the most frequent genes and DNA. The sample has about 700,000 distinct CDR3 sequences on record, roughly 6% of them singletons. The ten top clones hold approximately 1.6% of the sample. The sample was naive T cells sorted from blood. The sample's cell subset or site label is to be understood as: cells isolated with a human naive T-cell isolation kit. These receptors originate from a man aged 18 to 30 in good health.

This clonotype was recorded a few times. The CDR3 DNA follows: TGCGCCAGCAGCTTGGCCGATGGGTCCTACAATGAGCAGTTCTTC. It specifies CASSLADGSYNEQFF. The chain uses TRBV5-1 and TRBJ2-1; D unresolved. CDR1 is SGHRS and CDR2 is YFSETQ in the germline V gene. The CDR3 has 15 residues. Deletions cut 0 bases from V and 1 base from J, with 8 bases between.

The rearrangement joins TRBV20-1 to TRBJ2-1; 9 nucleotides agree with TRBD1. The CDR3 totals 18 residues. Germline assignment: CDR1 DFQATT and CDR2 SNEGSKA (reference sequence). V lost 4 bases and J lost 0; bases outside the gene matches: 13. The CDR3 region is CSATARDDRGDSYNEQFF. In DNA, the CDR3 is TGCAGTGCTACCGCTCGTGACGACAGGGGGGACTCCTACAATGAGCAGTTCTTC.

This clonotype came up many times. CDR3 in DNA: TGCAGTGCTAGAGATCACCCGGGTAATTCACCCCTCCACTTT. Translation gives CSARDHPGNSPLHF. The chain links TRBV20-1 to TRBJ1-6; D ambiguous. V lost 0 bases to trimming and J lost 6 bases, with 9 bases between them. The germline V gene encodes CDR1 DFQATT and CDR2 SNEGSKA (reference sequence). This CDR3 spans 14 amino acids.

The sample holds many counts of this clonotype. This chain uses TRBV20-1 with TRBJ2-2; 9 bases are shared with TRBD1. The length of the CDR3 is 16 residues. V gave up 3 bases and J gave up 7 bases; unmatched junction bases: 12. Germline lookup yields CDR1 DFQATT and CDR2 SNEGSKA (reference sequence). Written as DNA, the CDR3 is TGCAGTGCTAGTTCCACCGGGACAGGGATGGTCGGGGAGCTGTTTTTT. This codes for CSASSTGTGMVGELFF.

This clonotype was counted ten times or more. This sequence joins TRBV10-3 and TRBJ2-2; D is unclear. Germline V lookup: CDR1 ENHRY, CDR2 SYGVKD. The CDR3 covers 13 residues. The CDR3: CGSGNDATGELFF. As DNA, the CDR3 is TGTGGTTCCGGAAACGACGCAACCGGGGAGCTGTTTTTT.

This clonotype occurred many times. The germline gene is not matched at one end of the junction; a read error may be the cause. This chain connects TRBV5-1 to TRBJ2-3; tentative D call: TRBD2 (5 bases). CDR1 and CDR2 from the germline V gene are SGHRS and YFSETQ. This CDR3 has 14 amino acids. As DNA, the CDR3 is TGTGCCAGCAGCCTTGAGGGAGGCACAGATACGCAGTATTTT. Translating gives CASSLEGGTDTQYF.

This clonotype was picked up many times. V and J are TRBV5-1 and TRBJ1-1; 7 nucleotides align to TRBD1. V shed 4 bases and J 0 bases; nucleotides not matched to a gene: 6. Germline V gives CDR1 SGHRS, CDR2 YFSETQ. The CDR3 extends over 15 amino acids. The DNA for the CDR3 is TGCGCCAGCAGCAAAACCGGGACAGTGAACACTGAAGCTTTCTTT. Encoded protein: CASSKTGTVNTEAFF.

The J gene is TRBJ2-1, the V gene TRBV2, with 10 bases identical to TRBD2. The CDR3 length is 13 residues. The V gene's germline CDR1 is SNHLY and CDR2 FYNNEI. Trimming took 7 bases from V and 6 from J; bases not matched to a gene: 3. CDR3 DNA sequence: TGTGCCAGCAAAGCGGGAGGGTCCAATGAGCAGTTCTTC. This translates into CASKAGGSNEQFF.

This clonotype was seen ten or more times. The gene calls are TRBV30 and TRBJ2-6; no clear D. From germline, CDR1 is GTSNPN and CDR2 SVGIG (reference sequence). This CDR3 is built from 14 residues. V was cut by 0 bases and J by 2 bases, with 5 bases left in between. The CDR3 DNA reads TGTGCCTGGAGTGTATACCCTGGGGCCAACGTCCTGACTTTC. This sequence encodes CAWSVYPGANVLTF.

The table lists this clonotype with many counts. V is TRBV4-3 and J is TRBJ1-5; D may be TRBD1 (5 bases). Germline-derived CDR1 and CDR2 are LGHNA and YSLEER. This CDR3 is built from 15 residues. Trimming pared 0 bases from V and 7 bases from J, leaving 13 bases between. The CDR3 DNA reads as TGCGCCAGCAGCCAAGATTACAGGTCAGGGCAGCCCCAGCATTTT. Its protein product is CASSQDYRSGQPQHF.

This clonotype was seen a few times. The V gene is TRBV30, the J gene TRBJ1-5; D unclear. V was clipped by 2 bases and J by 1 base, with 6 bases between them. This CDR3 is 13 amino acids long. Germline-derived CDR1 and CDR2 are GTSNPN and SVGIG (reference sequence). This CDR3 reads CAWSQESNQPQHF. The DNA for the CDR3 is TGTGCCTGGAGTCAGGAGAGCAATCAGCCCCAGCATTTT. The whole variable domain, remainder taken from reference TRBV30 and TRBJ1-5, is SQTIHQWPATLVQPVGSPLSLECTVEGTSNPNLYWYRQAAGRGLQLLFYSVGIGQISSEVPQNLSASRPQDRQFILSSKKLLLSDSGFYLCAWSQESNQPQHFGDGTRLSIL.

At least ten counts were recorded for this clonotype. J is TRBJ2-5 and V is TRBV20-1; D ambiguous. V was trimmed by 1 base and J by 4 bases, leaving 13 bases between them. The CDR3 is 14 residues long. Germline V lookup: CDR1 DFQATT, CDR2 SNEGSKA (reference sequence). CDR3 region: CSARVSGFGETQYF. DNA for the CDR3: TGCAGTGCTAGAGTGTCCGGATTCGGAGAGACCCAGTACTTC.

This clonotype was counted a few times. This chain uses TRBV19 with TRBJ1-1; no firm D call. V lost 5 bases and J lost 1, with 17 bases in between. Per germline, CDR1 LNHDA and CDR2 SQIVND (reference sequence). The CDR3 is made up of 16 amino acids. CDR3 loop: CASSGLLRDANTEAFF. CDR3 DNA sequence: TGTGCCAGTAGTGGGCTGCTTCGGGATGCGAACACTGAAGCTTTCTTT.

This clonotype showed up many times. V and J are TRBV5-1 and TRBJ2-2; maybe TRBD1 (6 bases). The CDR3 has 15 amino acids. Trimming left V 4 bases short and J 7 bases short, with 17 bases between. Germline V lookup: CDR1 SGHRS, CDR2 YFSETQ. CDR3 amino acids: CASSPQGFRDGELFF. CDR3 DNA sequence: TGCGCCAGCAGCCCTCAGGGGTTTCGGGACGGGGAGCTGTTTTTT.

This clonotype was counted many times. V usage is TRBV12-3 or TRBV12-4 and J usage is TRBJ2-6, with no clear D. Trimming shortened V by 5 bases and J by 6 bases, and 14 bases separated the two germline ends. This CDR3 contains 15 residues. The chain's CDR3 is CASSNKDGLANVLTF. CDR3 sequence (DNA): TGTGCCAGCAGTAATAAGGACGGCTTGGCCAACGTCCTGACTTTC.

This clonotype came up many times. V is TRBV4-2 and J is TRBJ2-7, with 8 bases aligning to TRBD2. The CDR3 is made up of 15 amino acids. After removal of 4 bases from V and 1 base from J, the junction contained 6 bases not matched to a gene. Germline V gene sequence: CDR1 LGHNA, CDR2 YNFKEQ. CDR3 region: CASSPQTGGSYEQYF. CDR3 bases: TGTGCCAGCAGCCCCCAGACGGGAGGGTCCTACGAGCAGTACTTC.

This clonotype was counted only a few times. This chain connects TRBV11-2 to TRBJ1-4; 7 bases match TRBD1. Germline CDR1 is SGHAT and CDR2 is FQNNGV. V was clipped by 2 bases and J by 4 bases; unmatched bases: 10. CDR3 length: 17 amino acids. The CDR3 region has the DNA TGTGCCAGCAGCTTAAGCGGTCGGGACAGCCTTAATGAAAAACTGTTTTTT. Its translation is CASSLSGRDSLNEKLFF.

This clonotype has at least ten counts. V is TRBV29-1 and J is TRBJ2-7; D is ambiguous. The CDR3 contains 12 residues. CDR1 and CDR2 (germline): SQVTM, ANQGSEA. Between the trimmed V and J ends, which lost 5 bases and 6 bases, there was a span of 14 bases. The DNA of the CDR3 is TGCAGCGTTATAGGCGAAGTTCGCGAGCAGTACTTC. The encoded protein is CSVIGEVREQYF.

This clonotype was counted many times. The chain has TRBV24-1 and TRBJ2-5, with a weak D call TRBD1 (6 bases). From germline, CDR1 is KGHDR and CDR2 SFDVKD. The CDR3 is made up of 16 amino acids. The ends were cut back, 3 bases at V and 7 bases at J, with 20 bases in the middle. CDR3 in DNA: TGTGCCACCAGTGATCACCGGGACATCCAATTAGGGACCCAGTACTTC. Translated: CATSDHRDIQLGTQYF.